The 23 T cell receptor beta chains listed next were all sequenced from one sample in a study of shared clonotypes between healthy human individuals. Profiled with immunoSEQ multiplex PCR; TCRdb holds only in-frame clones, not every one. Here the sample spans 850,000 to 1,100,000 clones, approximately 77% being singletons. The specimen sequenced was memory CD4+ T cells from PBMCs. Specified subset: CD45RA-negative fraction. The receptors come from a man aged 18-30 years in good health. Some clones in this sample may be carry-over from other donors' samples.

This chain uses TRBV11-3 with TRBJ2-1; 8 bases are a match to TRBD2. There are 15 residues in the CDR3. Per the germline V gene, CDR1 is SGHNT and CDR2 is YENEEA. The ends lost 5 bases at V and 8 bases at J; junction bases unmatched: 11. In nucleotides, the CDR3 is TGTGCCAGCAGCCAGGGACTAGGGGGTGGCGATGAGCAGTTCTTC. The encoded protein is CASSQGLGGGDEQFF.

The V gene is TRBV29-1, the J gene TRBJ2-2, with a possible D match to TRBD2 (6 bases). CDR1 SQVTM and CDR2 ANQGSEA come from the germline V gene. Deletions cut 7 bases from V and 5 bases from J, with 17 bases between. The CDR3 consists of 14 residues. The CDR3 spells CSAEGGAGTGELFF. The CDR3 nucleotides read TGCAGCGCCGAAGGAGGGGCAGGGACCGGGGAGCTGTTTTTT.

V usage is TRBV28 and J usage is TRBJ2-7; TRBD1 agrees at 8 bases. After removal of 6 bases from V and 4 bases from J, the junction contained 8 bases not matched to a gene. Germline loops: CDR1 MDHEN, CDR2 SYDVKM. CDR3 length equals 14 residues. The CDR3: CASRMDRAGYEQYF. CDR3 DNA sequence: TGTGCCAGCAGAATGGACAGGGCGGGGTACGAGCAGTACTTC.

This clone appeared once. The chain combines TRBV27 with TRBJ2-3; 10 nucleotides align to TRBD1. The CDR3 consists of 15 residues. Per germline, CDR1 MNHEY and CDR2 SMNVEV (reference sequence). Germline trimming cut 5 bases from V and 1 base from J; bases unmatched to any gene: 3. CDR3 in DNA: TGTGCCAGCAGTGGTGGACAGGGGGGCACAGATACGCAGTATTTT. It specifies CASSGGQGGTDTQYF.

The chain joins TRBV5-1 to TRBJ2-7; TRBD1 aligns across 11 bases. This CDR3 spans 15 amino acids. V gave up 3 bases and J gave up 6 bases; unmatched junction bases: 8. Germline CDR1 is SGHRS and CDR2 is YFSETQ. CDR3 amino acids: CASSWGGQGASEQYF. In DNA, the CDR3 is TGCGCCAGCAGCTGGGGAGGACAGGGGGCGAGCGAGCAGTACTTC.

This clone was counted many times. The J gene is TRBJ2-1, the V gene TRBV5-1; tentatively, D is TRBD2 (6 bases). The CDR3 consists of 14 residues. Trimming pared 4 bases from V and 3 bases from J, leaving 11 bases between. CDR1 is SGHRS and CDR2 is YFSETQ in the germline V gene. The CDR3: CASSGSGNYNEQFF. Here the CDR3 DNA reads TGCGCCAGCAGCGGTAGCGGAAACTACAATGAGCAGTTCTTC.

The chain carries TRBV28 and TRBJ1-3; D might be TRBD1 (5 bases). CDR3 length: 15 residues. Trimming stripped 6 bases from V and 0 bases from J, with 12 bases between. Per germline, CDR1 MDHEN and CDR2 SYDVKM. This CDR3 reads CASSDGGTSGNTIYF. The CDR3 DNA sequence: TGTGCCAGCAGCGACGGGGGGACCTCTGGAAACACCATATATTTT. The variable domain in full, with the rest retrieved from reference TRBV28 and TRBJ1-3, is DVKVTQSSRYLVKRTGEKVFLECVQDMDHENMFWYRQDPGLGLRLIYFSYDVKMKEKGDIPEGYSVSREKKERFSLILESASTNQTSMYLCASSDGGTSGNTIYFGEGSWLTVV.

The chain joins TRBV28 to TRBJ2-7; 12 bases are shared with TRBD2. Trimming cost V 5 bases and J 6 bases; bases outside gene matches: 8. CDR1 and CDR2 from the germline V gene are MDHEN and SYDVKM. The CDR3 contains 15 residues. The CDR3 loop is CASSPLTSGRAEQYF. CDR3 DNA: TGTGCCAGCAGTCCTTTGACTAGCGGGAGAGCCGAGCAGTACTTC.

The chain is built from TRBV14 and TRBJ2-7, with D maybe TRBD1 (6 bases). CDR3 length: 14 residues. The germline V and J ends were trimmed by 3 bases and 6 bases, with 15 bases remaining between them. Looked up from germline, CDR1 is SGHDN and CDR2 is FVKESK. The CDR3 DNA follows: TGTGCCAGCAGCCATACCAGGGGTCGGAGCGAGCAGTACTTC. It codes for CASSHTRGRSEQYF.

On this clone: This probably arose from a read error, given a far larger clone one base away. Other DNA sequences within the sample encode an identical CDR3. This chain connects TRBV5-6 to TRBJ1-1; the D is unclear. Germline assignment: CDR1 SGHDT and CDR2 YYEEEE. Trimming took 2 bases from V and 1 from J, leaving 3 bases between them. This CDR3 region has 12 residues. The CDR3 protein is CASSFGNTEAFF. Here the CDR3 DNA reads TGTGCCAGCAGCTTTGGGAACACTGAAGCTTTCTTT.

V gene TRBV11-2 combines with J gene TRBJ2-1; 8 bases line up with TRBD2. Trimming cost V 6 bases and J 0 bases; bases outside gene matches: 10. The CDR3 is made up of 17 amino acids. Germline CDR1 and CDR2: SGHAT and FQNNGV. Here the CDR3 reads CASSSIAGYRSYNEQFF. The DNA for the CDR3 is TGTGCCAGCAGTTCTATAGCGGGATACCGCTCCTACAATGAGCAGTTCTTC.

The gene calls are TRBV14 and TRBJ2-7; 7 nucleotides match TRBD1. This CDR3 comprises 14 residues. V shed 1 base and J 2 bases; nucleotides not matched to a gene: 2. Germline assignment: CDR1 SGHDN and CDR2 FVKESK. The CDR3 DNA reads TGTGCCAGCAGCCAAGGCCAGGGGGCCTACGAGCAGTACTTC. It translates to CASSQGQGAYEQYF. The complete variable domain, with remaining parts taken from reference TRBV14 and TRBJ2-7, reads EAGVTQFPSHSVIEKGQTVTLRCDPISGHDNLYWYRRVMGKEIKFLLHFVKESKQDESGMPNNRFLAERTGGTYSTLKVQPAELEDSGVYFCASSQGQGAYEQYFGPGTRLTVT.

This chain connects TRBV6-1 to TRBJ2-7; D perhaps matches TRBD1 (6 bases). Deletions cut 6 bases from V and 5 bases from J, with 14 bases between. The CDR3 is 13 residues long. Germline assignment: CDR1 MNHNS and CDR2 SASEGT. CDR3 residues: CASSNNRVDEQYF. The CDR3, as DNA: TGTGCCAGCAGCAATAACAGGGTTGACGAGCAGTACTTC.

The V gene is TRBV4-1, the J gene TRBJ2-1; 8 bases are shared with TRBD1. This CDR3 region has 16 residues. J was trimmed by 8 bases and V by 4 bases; bases with no gene match: 13. CDR1 and CDR2 from the germline V gene are MGHRA and YSYEKL. The CDR3 sequence: CASSRKPGQAGDEQFF. In nucleotides, the CDR3 is TGCGCCAGCAGCCGGAAGCCGGGACAGGCAGGCGATGAGCAGTTCTTC.

The chain is built from TRBV5-3 and TRBJ1-1; 9 bases agree with TRBD1. TRBV5-3 is treated as an ORF (open reading frame) with a function not yet certain. V shed 4 bases and J 3 bases; nucleotides not matched to a gene: 13. This CDR3 comprises 17 residues. CDR3 coding DNA: TGTGCCAGAAGCCATACAGGGACAGGGATTTGTTACACTGAAGCTTTCTTT. Translating it yields CARSHTGTGICYTEAFF.

The rearrangement joins TRBV15 to TRBJ1-1; D ambiguous. Per germline, CDR1 LNHNV and CDR2 YYDKDF (reference sequence). CDR3 size: 13 residues. Trimming cost V 2 bases and J 5 bases, with 9 bases left between them. In DNA, the CDR3 is TGTGCCACCAGCAGATACCCCAAGACTGAAGCTTTCTTT. As protein: CATSRYPKTEAFF. The full variable domain, with the rest looked up from reference TRBV15 and TRBJ1-1, is DAMVIQNPRYQVTQFGKPVTLSCSQTLNHNVMYWYQQKSSQAPKLLFHYYDKDFNNEADTPDNFQSRRPNTSFCFLDIRSPGLGDTAMYLCATSRYPKTEAFFGQGTRLTVV.

The chain employs TRBV5-4 and TRBJ1-4, with D possibly TRBD1 on 6 matching bases. Germline CDR1 and CDR2: SGHNT and YYREEE (reference sequence). V gave up 5 bases and J gave up 4 bases, with 18 bases separating them. The CDR3 consists of 16 residues. The CDR3 sequence: CASRAGPGAGNEKLFF. In DNA, the CDR3 is TGTGCCAGCAGGGCGGGGCCGGGGGCGGGTAATGAAAAACTGTTTTTT.

To note about this clone: Other DNA sequences within the sample encode an identical CDR3. This sequence joins TRBV18 and TRBJ1-2; the match to TRBD1 covers 11 bases. This CDR3 region has 15 residues. Unmatched junction bases numbered 3, after V lost 3 bases and J lost 3 bases. Per the germline V gene, CDR1 is KGHSH and CDR2 is LQKENI. The DNA of the CDR3 is TGTGCCAGCTCACCCCGGACAGGGGGCGACTATGGCTACACCTTC. Translation gives CASSPRTGGDYGYTF.

This sequence joins TRBV29-1 and TRBJ2-7, with D maybe TRBD2 (6 bases). The CDR3 runs 12 residues. Germline values: CDR1 SQVTM, CDR2 ANQGSEA. V lost 4 bases and J 9 bases, leaving 16 bases between the germline ends. Here the CDR3 DNA reads TGCAGCGTTGGGGGGGATGGAGGGACGCAGTACTTC. Amino acid sequence: CSVGGDGGTQYF.

This clone was seen only a few times. The gene calls are TRBV28 and TRBJ1-5; the D is unclear. V lost 7 bases and J lost 2, with 15 bases in between. The germline CDR1 and CDR2 sequences are MDHEN and SYDVKM. This CDR3 spans 15 amino acids. CDR3 bases: TGTGCCAGCACCCCGACCATCAGAGGCAATCAGCCCCAGCATTTT. Its translation is CASTPTIRGNQPQHF. Based on the CDR3 plus reference TRBV28 and TRBJ1-5, the full variable domain is DVKVTQSSRYLVKRTGEKVFLECVQDMDHENMFWYRQDPGLGLRLIYFSYDVKMKEKGDIPEGYSVSREKKERFSLILESASTNQTSMYLCASTPTIRGNQPQHFGDGTRLSIL.

The V gene is TRBV15, the J gene TRBJ2-6, with D possibly TRBD1 on 5 matching bases. V gave up 3 bases and J gave up 2 bases, with 11 bases separating them. CDR1 and CDR2 (germline): LNHNV, YYDKDF (reference sequence). The CDR3 covers 16 residues. The CDR3 region is CATSSYQGAGANVLTF. CDR3 DNA: TGTGCCACCAGCAGTTACCAGGGTGCTGGGGCCAACGTCCTGACTTTC.

The chain employs TRBV7-8 and TRBJ2-5, with a possible D match to TRBD2 (5 bases). V was cut by 5 bases and J by 1 base, with 14 bases left in between. The germline V gene encodes CDR1 SGHVS and CDR2 FQNEAQ. CDR3 length: 15 amino acids. In DNA form, the CDR3 reads TGTGCCAGCAGCCGCGAGGGAACGGCCCAAGAGACCCAGTACTTC. This codes for CASSREGTAQETQYF.

The V and J genes are TRBV11-2 and TRBJ2-1; 8 positions match TRBD2. The germline gives CDR1 SGHAT, CDR2 FQNNGV. V dropped 4 bases and J dropped 4; count of bases not matched to a gene: 3. This CDR3 region has 14 residues. CDR3 in DNA: TGTGCCAGCAGCTCTATAGCGGGGTACAATGAGCAGTTCTTC. It yields the protein CASSSIAGYNEQFF. Using reference TRBV11-2 and TRBJ2-1 for the parts outside the CDR3, the full variable domain is EAGVAQSPRYKIIEKRQSVAFWCNPISGHATLYWYQQILGQGPKLLIQFQNNGVVDDSQLPKDRFSAERLKGVDSTLKIQPAKLEDSAVYLCASSSIAGYNEQFFGPGTRLTVL.